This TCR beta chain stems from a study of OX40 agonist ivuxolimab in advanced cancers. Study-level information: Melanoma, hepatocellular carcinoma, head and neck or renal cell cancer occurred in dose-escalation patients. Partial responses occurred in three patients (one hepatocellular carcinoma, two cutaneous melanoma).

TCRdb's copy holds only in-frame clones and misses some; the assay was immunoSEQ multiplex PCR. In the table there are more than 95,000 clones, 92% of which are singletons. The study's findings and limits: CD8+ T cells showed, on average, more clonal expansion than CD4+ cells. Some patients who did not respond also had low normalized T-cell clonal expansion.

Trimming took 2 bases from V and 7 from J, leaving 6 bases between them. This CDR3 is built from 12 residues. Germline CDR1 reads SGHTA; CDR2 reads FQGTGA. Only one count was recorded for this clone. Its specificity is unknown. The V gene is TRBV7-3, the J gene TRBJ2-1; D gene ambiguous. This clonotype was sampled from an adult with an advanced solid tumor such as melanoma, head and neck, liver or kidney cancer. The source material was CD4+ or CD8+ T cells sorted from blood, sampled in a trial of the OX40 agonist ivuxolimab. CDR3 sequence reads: CASSLHGNEQFF. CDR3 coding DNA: TGTGCCAGCAGCTTACATGGGAATGAGCAGTTCTTC.